Listed below are T cell receptor beta chains from one sample, sequenced in a study of blood T cell repertoires in COVID-19. TCRdb's copy holds only in-frame clones and misses some; the assay was immunoSEQ multiplex PCR. The sample shows about 350,000 clones, roughly 90% of them seen only once. Material: peripheral blood. These receptors were taken from a man younger than 40 with COVID-19, enrolled during active disease. The CDR3 runs from the conserved cysteine through the conserved F or W. Each record gives: J gene, D gene, clone size, V gene, CDR3 length, CDR3 DNA, CDR3 protein. A D gene is named only where the DNA matches it firmly. Rows may omit the clone size; those that give it use once, few, many or a size class.

>TRBJ2-1|TRBD1|.|TRBV6-2/TRBV6-3|16
TGTGCCAGCAGTTACGGGGACAGGGGGCCGTACAATGAGCAGTTCTTC
CASSYGDRGPYNEQFF
>TRBJ2-4|.|.|TRBV7-2|17
TGTGCCAGCAGCCGCTTCGCGGGTGCCCGGGTCTCGGACATTCAGTACTTC
CASSRFAGARVSDIQYF
>TRBJ2-7|.|.|TRBV11-2|15
TGTGCCAGCAGCCAGGACAGTATCCAGGCCTACGAGCAGTACTTC
CASSQDSIQAYEQYF
>TRBJ2-3|.|.|TRBV21-1|16
TGTGCCAGCAGCCGAAATGAGGGCCTCAGGGGAGATACGCAGTATTTT
CASSRNEGLRGDTQYF
>TRBJ1-1|.|once|TRBV3-1/TRBV3-2|14
TGTGCCAGCAGAGATAGAGCAGGGTACACTGAAGCTTTCTTT
CASRDRAGYTEAFF
>TRBJ2-7|TRBD1|.|TRBV6-2/TRBV6-3|13
TGTGCCAGCAGTGGGACAGGGTCGAACGAGCAGTACTTC
CASSGTGSNEQYF
>TRBJ2-1|TRBD2|.|TRBV18|14
TGTGCCAGCTCACCTAGCGGGGGGGCTTCTGAGCAGTTCTTC
CASSPSGGASEQFF
>TRBJ2-6|TRBD1|.|TRBV5-1|17
TGCGCCAGCAGCATCGGACAGGGGGCGTCTGGGGCCAACGTCCTGACTTTC
CASSIGQGASGANVLTF
>TRBJ1-5|TRBD1|.|TRBV12-5|16
TGTGCTAGTGGTTTGGCCGGGACAGGGGGCAGACAGCCCCAGCATTTT
CASGLAGTGGRQPQHF
>TRBJ1-2|TRBD1|.|TRBV27|14
TGTGCCAGCAGTTTATCTACAGGGGGCGAAGACTACACCTTC
CASSLSTGGEDYTF
>TRBJ2-5|.|.|TRBV5-1|14
TGCGCCAGCAGCACCCTCCAGGGTTCAGAGACCCAGTACTTC
CASSTLQGSETQYF
>TRBJ1-6|TRBD1|.|TRBV6-5|14
TGTGCCAGCAGCAAAGGACAGGTGGATTCACCCCTCCACTTT
CASSKGQVDSPLHF
>TRBJ1-1|TRBD1|.|TRBV19|14
TGTGCCAGTAGTAGGGACAGGGGGCTGACTGAAGCTTTCTTT
CASSRDRGLTEAFF
>TRBJ2-1|TRBD1|.|TRBV7-8|17
TGTGCCAGCAGCTTAGATAGATCGAAGACAGGGTTGAATGAGCAGTTCTTC
CASSLDRSKTGLNEQFF
>TRBJ2-7|TRBD1|.|TRBV7-9|16
TGTGCCAGCAGCTCCCGGGACAGTCCCCCGGGATACGAGCAGTACTTC
CASSSRDSPPGYEQYF
>TRBJ2-6|TRBD2|once|TRBV5-1|21
TGCGCCAGCAGCTGGGGAACGGGGACTAGCGGGGGGGCCGCTGGGGCCAACGTCCTGACTTTC
CASSWGTGTSGGAAGANVLTF
>TRBJ1-1|.|.|TRBV13|15
TGTGCCAGCAGCTCTCTCGGGGGGATGAACACTGAAGCTTTCTTT
CASSSLGGMNTEAFF
>TRBJ2-7|TRBD1|.|TRBV7-2|13
TGTGCCAGCAGCCGGGACAGGGGAAGCGAGCAGTACTTC
CASSRDRGSEQYF
>TRBJ1-1|TRBD1|.|TRBV4-1|17
TGCGCCAGCAGCCAAGATAAATGGCGACAGGGGAACACTGAAGCTTTCTTT
CASSQDKWRQGNTEAFF
>TRBJ2-7|.|.|TRBV27|15
TGTGCCAGCAGTTTAAGAGGGACTGGGACCTACGAGCAGTACTTC
CASSLRGTGTYEQYF
>TRBJ2-7|.|.|TRBV18|14
TGTGCCAGCTCTACAGTTCAGGGCACCTACGAGCAGTACTTC
CASSTVQGTYEQYF
>TRBJ1-5|TRBD1|.|TRBV6-2/TRBV6-3|20
TGTGCCAGCAGTTACCCCACCGGGACAGGGGGTTTCTTAAGCAATCAGCCCCAGCATTTT
CASSYPTGTGGFLSNQPQHF
>TRBJ2-5|.|.|TRBV11-2|17
TGTGCCAGCAGCTTAAACCACCCGACAACATACCAAGAGACCCAGTACTTC
CASSLNHPTTYQETQYF
>TRBJ1-2|.|.|TRBV3-1/TRBV3-2|14
TGTGCCAGCAGCCCCCGAGGGCTTAACTATGGCTACACCTTC
CASSPRGLNYGYTF
>TRBJ2-7|TRBD1|.|TRBV19|15
TGTGCCAGTAGTGTTACCCCACAGGGGAGTTACGAGCAGTACTTC
CASSVTPQGSYEQYF
>TRBJ2-2|TRBD1|few|TRBV6-6|16
TGTGCCAGCAGTACCTCCGGGACAGGGATAACCGGGGAGCTGTTTTTT
CASSTSGTGITGELFF
>TRBJ2-3|.|.|TRBV3-1/TRBV3-2|12
TGTGCCAGCAGCCCCGGGGCAGATACGCAGTATTTT
CASSPGADTQYF
>TRBJ2-5|TRBD1|once|TRBV7-2|15
TGTGCCAGCAGCCCCCGATCTAACAGGGGGGAGACCCAGTACTTC
CASSPRSNRGETQYF
>TRBJ1-1|TRBD1|.|TRBV4-3|15
TGCGCCAGCAGCCAAGATAGGACAGGGAGAACTGAAGCTTTCTTT
CASSQDRTGRTEAFF
>TRBJ2-2|TRBD1|.|TRBV10-3|15
TGTGCCATCAGGGATGACAGGGCGCCCACCGGGGAGCTGTTTTTT
CAIRDDRAPTGELFF
>TRBJ2-7|TRBD2|.|TRBV6-5|16
TGTGCCAGCAGTTACACCAGCGGGAGGGCCCCGAACGAGCAGTACTTC
CASSYTSGRAPNEQYF
>TRBJ2-7|.|.|TRBV10-3|13
TGTGCCATGGGCGCCGGACAACTCTACGAGCAGTACTTC
CAMGAGQLYEQYF
>TRBJ2-5|.|.|TRBV9|15
TGTGCCAGCAGCGTATTCCAGGGCCTACAAGAGACCCAGTACTTC
CASSVFQGLQETQYF
>TRBJ2-1|.|once|TRBV24-1|16
TGTGCCACCAGTGACTCCGCCCCCGGGACCTACAATGAGCAGTTCTTC
CATSDSAPGTYNEQFF
>TRBJ2-3|TRBD2|.|TRBV4-2|16
TGTGCCAGCAGCCCCCCTAGCGGGGGGAGCACAGATACGCAGTATTTT
CASSPPSGGSTDTQYF
>TRBJ2-1|TRBD2|.|TRBV5-1|18
TGCGCCAGCAGCTTGGCCCCCCTTGGGCGGGAGGTGGTCTATGAGCAGTTCTTC
CASSLAPLGREVVYEQFF
>TRBJ2-7|.|.|TRBV2|14
TGTGCCACCCAACCCCCGGGACAAGACTACGAGCAGTACTTC
CATQPPGQDYEQYF
>TRBJ1-3|TRBD1|once|TRBV28|15
TGTGCCAGCAGCCCGGACAGGCGCTCTGGAAACACCATATATTTT
CASSPDRRSGNTIYF
>TRBJ2-7|TRBD2|.|TRBV7-9|16
TGTGCCAGCAGCCCCAAACTAGCGGGGGCCGCCTACGAGCAGTACTTC
CASSPKLAGAAYEQYF
>TRBJ2-1|.|.|TRBV5-1|15
TGCGCCAGCAGCTTCCTAGGGGCATCCTACAATGAGCAGTTCTTC
CASSFLGASYNEQFF
>TRBJ2-1|TRBD1|.|TRBV18|14
TGTGCCAGCTCACCCGACAGGGTTCGGGATGAGCAGTTCTTC
CASSPDRVRDEQFF
>TRBJ2-1|TRBD1|.|TRBV6-5|15
TGTGCCAGCAGAATCCTCGGGACAGGGGACAATGAGCAGTTCTTC
CASRILGTGDNEQFF
>TRBJ1-6|.|.|TRBV25-1|15
TGTGCCAGCAGTGATTCCGGGACACTCAATTCACCCCTCCACTTT
CASSDSGTLNSPLHF
>TRBJ2-5|.|.|TRBV7-2|13
TGTGCCAGCAGCTTAATGACTGGCGAGACCCAGTACTTC
CASSLMTGETQYF
>TRBJ2-1|.|.|TRBV27|15
TGTGCCAGCAGGGGGCGGGCAGGGGGGAGGAATGAGCAGTTCTTC
CASRGRAGGRNEQFF
>TRBJ1-1|TRBD1|.|TRBV6-6|13
TGTGCCAGCAGAGACAGGGCCTGGACTGAAGCTTTCTTT
CASRDRAWTEAFF
>TRBJ2-7|TRBD1|.|TRBV7-2|14
TGTGCCAGCAGCTCATTAACAGGGGGCCTCGAGCAGTACTTC
CASSSLTGGLEQYF
>TRBJ2-2|.|once|TRBV27|16
TGTGCCAGCAGTTACGAGGGCATAGGGAACACCGGGGAGCTGTTTTTT
CASSYEGIGNTGELFF
>TRBJ2-7|.|once|TRBV18|15
TGTGCCAGCTCGCCCCCGGACTCGGTCTCCTACGAGCAGTACTTC
CASSPPDSVSYEQYF
>TRBJ2-7|TRBD1|.|TRBV7-2|15
TGTGCCAGCAGCTTAGGAATAATAGGGGGCGGCGAGCAGTACTTC
CASSLGIIGGGEQYF
>TRBJ2-1|.|once|TRBV14|14
TGTGCCAGCAGCCAAACCAGCTCCTACAATGAGCAGTTCTTC
CASSQTSSYNEQFF
>TRBJ2-7|.|.|TRBV27|15
TGTGCCAGCAGTGGGGACTCTTTGAGCTCCTACGAGCAGTACTTC
CASSGDSLSSYEQYF
>TRBJ2-7|.|.|TRBV6-5|13
TGTGCCAGCAGCCGGCCGGGGTTGCTGGAGCAGTACTTC
CASSRPGLLEQYF
>TRBJ2-7|TRBD2|.|TRBV29-1|14
TGCAGCGCTAGAAAGGGGCTAGCGGGGGTCGAGCAGTACTTC
CSARKGLAGVEQYF
>TRBJ2-1|TRBD1|.|TRBV11-2|15
TGTGCCAGCAGCTGGTCCAGGGGGTCCTACAATGAGCAGTTCTTC
CASSWSRGSYNEQFF
>TRBJ1-6|.|.|TRBV7-2|14
TGTGCCAGCACCTACCCAGGACGAGGGTCACCCCTCCACTTT
CASTYPGRGSPLHF
>TRBJ2-4|.|.|TRBV11-2|13
TGTGCCAGCAGCCTAATAAAACTAGACATTCAGTACTTC
CASSLIKLDIQYF
>TRBJ2-3|.|.|TRBV4-2|14
TGTGCCAGCAGCCAAGCAGAGGATACAGATACGCAGTATTTT
CASSQAEDTDTQYF
>TRBJ2-7|.|.|TRBV7-2|13
TGTGCCAGCAGCCCCCCTGCAGGTCTCGAGCAGTACTTC
CASSPPAGLEQYF